This record looks at one TCR beta chain sequence and its context. The antigen it binds to is not known. No much larger clone is present one base from it, and per-base qualities are unavailable. The data were obtained in a study of cytomegalovirus exposure and HLA in healthy donors listed by TCRdb under 2017. Context from the whole study: In an earlier analysis of 550 to 750 of the donors, around 300 Gb of sequence data and 90 million to 120 million unique TCR beta sequences from 150 million to 200 million T cells were reported. All discovery cohort repertoires had been generated using a single sequencing platform. A later genetic analysis used genome-wide SNP genotypes for about 60% of the roughly 700 donors, treating that subset as a discovery cohort. An earlier analysis of around 540 of the donors applied high-throughput TCR beta sequencing to assess whether each TCR beta V gene segment acted as functional or pseudogenic. Across some 400 genotyped donors of the cohort, an average of approximately 220,000 unique TCR beta nucleotide sequences per donor were sequenced, and approximately 17% of those sequences were non-productive. Typing coverage differed by locus: A, B, C, DRB1 and DQB1 were typed in roughly 620-630 donors, DQA1 in 522, DPA1 in approximately 600, and DPB1 in approximately 450. About 5 DR-DQ haplotypes were handled as single units for association and clustering, since linkage in the cohort was strong. Approximately 310 gigabases of sequencing data and tens of millions of unique TCR sequences were included in an early release covering roughly 600 HLA-typed donors. The aim of the study was to test whether cataloging public T cell receptors could identify signatures of past pathogen exposure. To study patterns of TCR occurrence, a later analysis re-analyzed previously published TCR beta repertoires from around 660 donors and added high-resolution HLA genotyping. The study combined high-throughput TCR immunosequencing, statistical association of individual TCRs with disease status, and machine learning to predict cytomegalovirus infection status. Using immunosequencing, the study profiled T cell repertoires from around 670 subjects and related those repertoires to cytomegalovirus serostatus. Both class I and class II loci were covered by HLA typing, at four-digit resolution. Of the 350 to 400 genotyped donors, over 70% fell in the genetic ancestry cluster associated with self-reported Caucasian donors. Besides the first cohort of roughly 700 subjects, a separate validation cohort made up of over 100 different subjects was used. In the later analysis, no new phenotypic data were used to find candidate immune exposures; instead, reliance was placed on TCR beta sequences and their occurrence across donors. Donor age, sex, ethnicity and CMV serostatus were collected together with the repertoire data. What the work shows at the level of the full study, not this receptor alone: The study gave a list of 150 to 200 TCR beta chains associated with cytomegalovirus. When HLA alleles, especially DR and DQ, strongly co-occurred, attributing TCR associations to individual alleles was difficult. Some IMGT-functional V segments, including TRBV6-2 and TRBV6-3, could not be told apart with the 87-base-pair reads, so those segments were excluded. About 17 rarely observed V segments, including chromosome 9 orphons, were excluded from the earlier analysis of about 610 of the donors because counts were too low. An earlier analysis of approximately 540 of the donors showed that most TCR beta V segments appeared in productive rearrangements either about 90% or about 30% of the time, which broadly matched IMGT annotations. In a later analysis, the rate of TCR association differed among HLA loci, with DRB1 alleles having the most associated TCRs and HLA-C alleles having the fewest. A later analysis found that HLA-associated TCR beta chains were more clonally expanded and had lower generation probabilities than equally common non-associated chains. Most TCR sequences were observed very rarely across donors, whereas some public TCRs were present in many individuals. At a false discovery rate of 0.05, a later analysis linked 15,000 to 20,000 TCR beta sequences to specific HLA alleles. Because some donors lacked HLA typing at each locus, the association tests relied only on the typed subset. The cohort was sequenced for TCR beta chains only, and without alpha or paired-chain data the features that could be detected were limited. Cytomegalovirus status was reported to be diagnosed by the classifier with high specificity and sensitivity in both the original and validation cohorts. The authors suggested that the approach could potentially be generalized to other disease states and immunological phenotypes. The only immune exposure information available for the cohort was CMV serostatus. Sequencing depth was assumed to be roughly uniform across donors in the presence/absence analyses, though that assumption may not hold. A later genetic analysis reported fewer N-insertions in productive TCRs among donors in an Asian-associated ancestry cluster than the approximately 700-donor mean. In a later genetic analysis, a missense DCLRE1C variant was associated with V-gene and J-gene trimming of TCR beta chains, and the association was replicated in an independent cohort. A further reported finding was that TCR beta sequences accurately predicted the HLA-A and HLA-B alleles for most subjects in the first cohort. Most CMV-associated TCR beta chains appeared to be HLA-restricted in a later analysis, and the HLA associations seemed to be driven largely by CMV exposure. Correlated functional status among segregating V segments might be attributable to linkage disequilibrium, but an unknown experimental factor could not be ruled out. A few of the identified cytomegalovirus-associated TCR beta chains were confirmed in vitro to be specific for cytomegalovirus antigens. A cluster of highly shared sequence variants was judged likely to represent a technical artifact of the sequencing pipeline. In a later analysis, several top co-occurrence clusters were reported to appear linked to parvovirus B19, influenza, CMV and Epstein-Barr virus.

Including the terminal cysteine and phenylalanine, the CDR3 comprises 16 residues. The sequence is cut down to CDR3 DNA, 48 bases in frame from base 1. CDR1 SGHAT and CDR2 FQNNGV are derived from the germline V gene. The junction shows trimming of 5 bases on V and 1 base on J, and the gene matches do not reach 4 bases of it. The cohort was made up of approximately 670 healthy bone marrow donors. At the time of sampling, all cohort members were nominally healthy, though unrecorded immune exposures were likely present. The donor was CMV seronegative and belonged to the group of 350 or so seronegative cohort members. Each donor provided a peripheral blood sample, and peripheral blood mononuclear cells were used for TCR beta sequencing. Genomic DNA was extracted from the blood cell samples with the Qiagen DNeasy Blood Extraction Kit. Library method: the immunoSEQ multiplex PCR assay. For the multiplex PCR, a mixture combining 60 forward primers for TCR Vbeta segments and 13 reverse primers for TCR Jbeta segments was used. The CDR3 region of rearranged TCR beta genes was amplified from genomic DNA with a multiplex PCR assay. Amplified TCR beta libraries were sequenced as 87-base-pair reads on the Illumina HiSeq System. The published analysis was carried out like this. Across the 670 or so repertoires, a later analysis counted roughly 77 million unique TCR beta chains, roughly 11 million of which were shared by at least two donors. Raw reads were error-corrected and collapsed into unique sequences by a nearest-neighbor algorithm in which closely related sequences were merged to remove PCR and sequencing errors. V, D and J gene segments were assigned by aligning CDR3 sequences to IMGT reference sequences. Each retained sequence needed at least a six-nucleotide match to both a V gene segment and a J gene segment. Rearrangements were called productive when the CDR3 lacked stop codons and stayed in frame with V and J; all others were non-productive. Following IMGT convention, CDR3 was defined as the stretch from the second conserved V-encoded cysteine up to the conserved J-encoded phenylalanine. In an earlier analysis of 500 to 650 of the donors, sequences lacking an unambiguous match to a single V gene segment were excluded. An earlier analysis of 500 to 700 of the donors classified V segments as functional when productive rearrangements were above 56.7% and as segregating when the standard deviation between donors was above 5%. A statistical classification framework was built for diagnosing cytomegalovirus status from the catalog of TCR beta chain sequences. In a later analysis, V and J genes were assigned by comparing TCR nucleotide sequences against IMGT/GENE-DB human TR gene sequences. In a later analysis, CDR3 sequences and most-parsimonious VDJ recombination scenarios were assigned using the TCRdist pipeline. In a later analysis, each TCR beta chain was defined by its CDR3 amino acid sequence together with its V-gene family, and reads without a unique V-gene family were excluded. To address suspected cross-contamination and a sequencing artifact, a later analysis removed 592 highly shared, low-generation-probability nucleotide sequences. For each public chain, a later analysis derived a clonal expansion index from normalized ranks of inferred template counts within each repertoire. A later analysis computed generation probabilities with a VDJ recombination model fitted to out-of-frame rearrangements, and checked the results against IGoR. In a later analysis, TCR-TCR, TCR-HLA and TCR-CMV co-occurrence was scored with hypergeometric tests, and a repertoire-size bias correction was applied to TCR pairs. False discovery rates were estimated in a later analysis by permuting HLA or CMV assignments 20 times. In a later analysis, co-occurring TCRs were grouped with DBSCAN, and TCRdist sequence similarity was added when clustering was performed within HLA-allele-positive subsets. Repertoires with fewer than 30,000 or more than 120,000 public chains were left out of co-occurrence clustering, as were a handful of repertoires with anomalous nucleotide sharing. TCRdb carries this immuneACCESS record with in-frame sequences only. Its versions omit some clonotypes, under half of them owing to an unresolved V gene in the studies checked, with the rest unexplained. The DNA gave D and trimming, while V, J and clone size come from that table. The sample records fewer than 130,000 clones, roughly 85% of which are singletons. 3% to 3.5% of the sample is taken by the ten largest.

Sequenced sample: PBMCs. Recombination linked TRBV11-2 to TRBJ2-5, and TRBD2 matches 13 of the central bases. This sequence originates from a woman aged 40 to 49 in good health and CMV-seronegative. The CDR3 in this case is CASSLGLAGTQETQYF. At the DNA level, the sequence is TGTGCCAGCAGCCTGGGACTAGCGGGGACCCAAGAGACCCAGTACTTC.